The present TCR beta chain was sequenced within a study of blood T cell repertoires in COVID-19. Measured with immunoSEQ multiplex PCR; TCRdb has only the in-frame clones, and not every one. Among fewer than 250,000 clones listed, around 90% were seen once. From germline, CDR1 is SGHVS and CDR2 FQNEAQ. The J segment lost 0 bases and the V segment lost 4 bases, leaving 9 bases of the junction unmatched. CDR3 length equals 16 residues. The sample comprised PBMCs or T cells enriched from blood (not recorded which). The TCR originated in a man in his forties or fifties who had been exposed to COVID-19. This chain uses TRBV7-8 with TRBJ2-7; 7 nucleotides match TRBD1. The CDR3 is CASSYELRGSSYEQYV. The CDR3 DNA reads TGTGCCAGCAGCTACGAACTCAGGGGGTCCTCCTACGAGCAGTACGTC.